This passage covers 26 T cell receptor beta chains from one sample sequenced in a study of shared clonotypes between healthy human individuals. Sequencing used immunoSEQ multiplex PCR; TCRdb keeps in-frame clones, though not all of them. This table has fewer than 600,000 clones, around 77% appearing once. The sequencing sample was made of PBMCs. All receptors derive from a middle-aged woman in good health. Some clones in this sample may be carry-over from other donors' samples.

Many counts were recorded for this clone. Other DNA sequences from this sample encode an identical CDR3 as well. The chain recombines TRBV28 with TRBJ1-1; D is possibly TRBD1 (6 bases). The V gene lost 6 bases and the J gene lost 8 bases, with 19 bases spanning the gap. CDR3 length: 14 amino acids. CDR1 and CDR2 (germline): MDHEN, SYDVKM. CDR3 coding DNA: TGTGCCAGCAGCGCAGCGGGGGGCATGTTAGAAGCTTTCTTT. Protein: CASSAAGGMLEAFF.

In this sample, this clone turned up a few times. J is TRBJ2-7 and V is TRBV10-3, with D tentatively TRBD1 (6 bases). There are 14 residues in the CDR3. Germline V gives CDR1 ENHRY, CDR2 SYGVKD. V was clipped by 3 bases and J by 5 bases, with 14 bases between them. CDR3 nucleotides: TGTGCCATCAGTGATCAGGGGCGCCTCGACGAGCAGTACTTC. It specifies CAISDQGRLDEQYF.

The CDR3 spells CASSGGAGSAFF. DNA for the CDR3: TGTGCCAGCAGCGGGGGGGCAGGGTCAGCTTTCTTT. This chain links TRBV13 with TRBJ1-1, with TRBD1 as a possible D gene (6 bases). CDR1 and CDR2 from the germline V gene are PRHDT and FYEKMQ (reference sequence). The CDR3 covers 12 residues. V was pared by 5 bases and J by 10 bases, with 14 bases between.

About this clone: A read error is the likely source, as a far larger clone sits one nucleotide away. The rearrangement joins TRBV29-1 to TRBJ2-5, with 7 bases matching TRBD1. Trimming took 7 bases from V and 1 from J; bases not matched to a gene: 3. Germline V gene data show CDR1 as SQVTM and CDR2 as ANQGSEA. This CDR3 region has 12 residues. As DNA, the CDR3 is TGCAGCGAGGGGACAGCCCAAGAGACCCAGTACTTC. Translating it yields CSEGTAQETQYF.

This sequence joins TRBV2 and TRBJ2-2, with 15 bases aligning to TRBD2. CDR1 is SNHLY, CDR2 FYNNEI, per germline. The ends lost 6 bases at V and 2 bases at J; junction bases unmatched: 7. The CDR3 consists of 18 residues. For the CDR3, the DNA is TGTGCCAGCAGGCGAAAGGGACTAGCGGGAGGTAACACCGGGGAGCTGTTTTTT. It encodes CASRRKGLAGGNTGELFF. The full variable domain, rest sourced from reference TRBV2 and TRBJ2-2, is EPEVTQTPSHQVTQMGQEVILRCVPISNHLYFYWYRQILGQKVEFLVSFYNNEISEKSEIFDDQFSVERPDGSNFTLKIRSTKLEDSAMYFCASRRKGLAGGNTGELFFGEGSRLTVL.

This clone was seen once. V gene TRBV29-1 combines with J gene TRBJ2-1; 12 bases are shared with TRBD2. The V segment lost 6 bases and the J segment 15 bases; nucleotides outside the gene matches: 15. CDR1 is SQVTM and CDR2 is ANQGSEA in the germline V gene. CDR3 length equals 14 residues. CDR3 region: CSVLGETSGSGRFF. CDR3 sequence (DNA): TGCAGCGTCTTAGGGGAGACTAGCGGGAGTGGGAGGTTCTTC.

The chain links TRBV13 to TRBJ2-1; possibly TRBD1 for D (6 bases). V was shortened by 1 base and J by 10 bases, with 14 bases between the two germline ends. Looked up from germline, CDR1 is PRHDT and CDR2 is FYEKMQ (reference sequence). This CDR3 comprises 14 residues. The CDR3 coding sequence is TGTGCCAGCAGCTTAGTGGTCTGGGGGCGGGAGCAGTTCTTC. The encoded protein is CASSLVVWGREQFF.

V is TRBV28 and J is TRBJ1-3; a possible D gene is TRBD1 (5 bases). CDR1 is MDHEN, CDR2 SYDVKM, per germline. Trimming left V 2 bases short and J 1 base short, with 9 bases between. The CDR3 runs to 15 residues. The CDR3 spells CASSLPGDSGNTIYF. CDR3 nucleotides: TGTGCCAGCAGTTTACCGGGGGATTCTGGAAACACCATATATTTT.

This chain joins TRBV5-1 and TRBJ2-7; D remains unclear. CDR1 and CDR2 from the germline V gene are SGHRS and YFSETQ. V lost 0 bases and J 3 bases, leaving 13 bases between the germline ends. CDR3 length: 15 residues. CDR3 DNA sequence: TGCGCCAGCAGCTTGGCTGAGAGTACAGTCTACGAGCAGTACTTC. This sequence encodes CASSLAESTVYEQYF.

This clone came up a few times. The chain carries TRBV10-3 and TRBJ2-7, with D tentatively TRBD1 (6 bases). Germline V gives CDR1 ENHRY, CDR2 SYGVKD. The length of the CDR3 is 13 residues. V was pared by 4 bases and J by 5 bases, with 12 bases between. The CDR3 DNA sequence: TGTGCCATCAGTGTCAACAGGGACGACGAGCAGTACTTC. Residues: CAISVNRDDEQYF.

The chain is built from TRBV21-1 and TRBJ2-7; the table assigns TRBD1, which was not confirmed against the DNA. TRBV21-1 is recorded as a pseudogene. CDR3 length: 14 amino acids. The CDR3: CASSKGEGGIQQYF. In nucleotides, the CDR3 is TGTGCCAGCAGCAAAGGAGAAGGGGGTATCCAGCAGTACTTC.

DNA of the CDR3: TGTGCCAGCAGTGCGACAGGGTCGGGAGGGGAGACCCAGTACTTC. As protein: CASSATGSGGETQYF. The chain is built from TRBV27 and TRBJ2-5, with D possibly matching TRBD2 (8 bases). Between the trimmed V and J ends, which lost 5 bases and 5 bases, there was a span of 18 bases. The length of the CDR3 is 15 residues. Per germline, CDR1 MNHEY and CDR2 SMNVEV (reference sequence).

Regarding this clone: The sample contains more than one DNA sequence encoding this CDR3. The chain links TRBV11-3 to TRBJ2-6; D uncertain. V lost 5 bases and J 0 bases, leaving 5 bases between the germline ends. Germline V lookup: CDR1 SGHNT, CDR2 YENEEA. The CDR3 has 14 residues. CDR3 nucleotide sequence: TGTGCCAGCAGCCCCAGCTCTGGGGCCAACGTCCTGACTTTC. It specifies CASSPSSGANVLTF.

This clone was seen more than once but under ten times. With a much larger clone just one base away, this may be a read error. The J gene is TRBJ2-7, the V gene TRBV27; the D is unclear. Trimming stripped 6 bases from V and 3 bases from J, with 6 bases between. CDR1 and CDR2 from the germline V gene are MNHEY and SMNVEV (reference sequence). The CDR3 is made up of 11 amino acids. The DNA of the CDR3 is TGTGCCAGCAGATTCCTCTACGAGCAGTACTTC. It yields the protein CASRFLYEQYF.

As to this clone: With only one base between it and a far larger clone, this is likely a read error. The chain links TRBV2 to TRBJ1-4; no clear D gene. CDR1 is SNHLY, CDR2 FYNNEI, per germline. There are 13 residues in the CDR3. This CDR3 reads CASNRITNEKLLF. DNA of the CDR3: TGTGCCAGCAACCGGATTACTAATGAAAAACTGCTTTTT.

This CDR3 is CASSYQGADLNEQFF. The CDR3 coding sequence is TGTGCCAGCAGTTACCAGGGTGCAGACCTCAATGAGCAGTTCTTC. This chain uses TRBV6-6 with TRBJ2-1, with a possible D match to TRBD1 (5 bases). Germline CDR1 is MNHNY and CDR2 is SVGAGI (reference sequence). The CDR3 is 15 amino acids. V shed 2 bases and J shed 6 bases, with 14 bases lying between them.

Written as DNA, the CDR3 is TGTGCCAGCAGCTTATGGACTAGCGACGAGCAGTACTTC. It is translated as CASSLWTSDEQYF. The chain recombines TRBV11-1 with TRBJ2-7, with TRBD2 matching 9 bases. There are 13 residues in the CDR3. CDR1 and CDR2 (germline): SGHAT, FQDESV (reference sequence). After removal of 2 bases from V and 5 bases from J, the junction contained 1 base not matched to a gene. The whole variable domain, filled in from reference TRBV11-1 and TRBJ2-7, reads EAEVAQSPRYKITEKSQAVAFWCDPISGHATLYWYRQILGQGPELLVQFQDESVVDDSQLPKDRFSAERLKGVDSTLKIQPAELGDSAMYLCASSLWTSDEQYFGPGTRLTVT.

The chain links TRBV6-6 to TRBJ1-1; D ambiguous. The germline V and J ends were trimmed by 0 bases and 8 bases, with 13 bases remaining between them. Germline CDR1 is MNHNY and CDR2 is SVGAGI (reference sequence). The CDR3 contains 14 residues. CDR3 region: CASSYSKEGGEAFF. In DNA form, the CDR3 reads TGTGCCAGCAGTTACTCGAAAGAGGGAGGGGAAGCTTTCTTT.

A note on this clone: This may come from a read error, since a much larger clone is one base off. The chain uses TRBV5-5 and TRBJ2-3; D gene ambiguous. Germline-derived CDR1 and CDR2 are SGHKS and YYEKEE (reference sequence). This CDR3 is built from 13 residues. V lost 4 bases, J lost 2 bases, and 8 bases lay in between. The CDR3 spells CASSPTTTDTQYF. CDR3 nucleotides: TGTGCCAGCAGCCCCACTACCACAGATACGCAGTATTTT.

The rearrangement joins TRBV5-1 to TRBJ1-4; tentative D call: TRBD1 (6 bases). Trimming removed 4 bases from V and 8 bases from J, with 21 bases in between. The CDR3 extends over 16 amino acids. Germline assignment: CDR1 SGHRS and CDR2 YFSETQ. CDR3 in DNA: TGCGCCAGCAGCCCGCGTGACAGCCGAGGGACAGAAAAACTGTTTTTT. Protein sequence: CASSPRDSRGTEKLFF. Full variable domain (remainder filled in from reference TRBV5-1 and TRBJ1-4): KAGVTQTPRYLIKTRGQQVTLSCSPISGHRSVSWYQQTPGQGLQFLFEYFSETQRNKGNFPGRFSGRQFSNSRSEMNVSTLELGDSALYLCASSPRDSRGTEKLFFGSGTQLSVL.

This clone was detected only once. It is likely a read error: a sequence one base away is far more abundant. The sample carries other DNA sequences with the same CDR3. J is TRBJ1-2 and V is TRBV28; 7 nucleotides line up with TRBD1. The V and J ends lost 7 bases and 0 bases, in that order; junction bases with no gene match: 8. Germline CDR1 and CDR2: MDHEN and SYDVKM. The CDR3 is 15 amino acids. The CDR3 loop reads CASTGGAASNYGYTF. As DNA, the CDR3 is TGTGCCAGCACAGGGGGGGCAGCTTCTAACTATGGCTACACCTTC.

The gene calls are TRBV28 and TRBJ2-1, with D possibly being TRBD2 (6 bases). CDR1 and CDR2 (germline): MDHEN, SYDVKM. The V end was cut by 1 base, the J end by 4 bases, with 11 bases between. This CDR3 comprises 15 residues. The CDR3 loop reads CASSLSWDSYNEQFF. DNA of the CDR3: TGTGCCAGCAGTTTATCGTGGGACTCATACAATGAGCAGTTCTTC.

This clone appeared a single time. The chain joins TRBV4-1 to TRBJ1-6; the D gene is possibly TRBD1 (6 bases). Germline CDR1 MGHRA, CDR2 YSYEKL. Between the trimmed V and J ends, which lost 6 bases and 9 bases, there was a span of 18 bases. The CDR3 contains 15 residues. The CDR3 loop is CASRPIGGKSSPLHF. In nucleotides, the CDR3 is TGCGCCAGCAGACCTATAGGGGGGAAAAGTTCACCCCTCCACTTT.

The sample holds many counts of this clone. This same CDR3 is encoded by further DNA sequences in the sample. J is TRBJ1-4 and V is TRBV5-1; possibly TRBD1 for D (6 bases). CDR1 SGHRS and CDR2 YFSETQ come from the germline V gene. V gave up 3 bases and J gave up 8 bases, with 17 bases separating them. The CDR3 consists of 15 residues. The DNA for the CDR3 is TGCGCCAGCAGCTACGGGCGGACGCAGGGGGAAAAACTGTTTTTT. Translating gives CASSYGRTQGEKLFF.

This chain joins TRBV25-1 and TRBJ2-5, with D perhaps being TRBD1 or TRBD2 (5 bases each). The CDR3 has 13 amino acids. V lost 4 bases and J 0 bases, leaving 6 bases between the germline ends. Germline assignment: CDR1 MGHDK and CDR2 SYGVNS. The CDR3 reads CASSVGHQETQYF. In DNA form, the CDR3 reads TGTGCCAGCAGTGTGGGACACCAAGAGACCCAGTACTTC.

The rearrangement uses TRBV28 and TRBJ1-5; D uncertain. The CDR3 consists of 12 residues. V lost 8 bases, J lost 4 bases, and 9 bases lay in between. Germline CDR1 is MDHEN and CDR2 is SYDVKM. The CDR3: CASWTVNQPQHF. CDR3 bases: TGTGCCAGCTGGACGGTTAATCAGCCCCAGCATTTT.